This T cell receptor (beta chain) was identified during a study of cytomegalovirus exposure and HLA in healthy donors. General observations from the study: Sequences of the TCR beta chain were said to predict the HLA-A and HLA-B alleles of most subjects accurately.

With 60 Vbeta and 13 Jbeta primers, the PCR was carried out. Clones were sequenced by immunoSEQ multiplex PCR, and TCRdb holds only the in-frame ones, with some missing. The sample contains about 170,000 clones, roughly 80% of which appear only once. CDR3 length: 19 amino acids. CDR1 and CDR2 from the germline V gene are SSHAT and FNYEAQ (reference sequence). The V and J ends lost 4 bases and 4 bases, in that order; junction bases with no gene match: 12. This clone has just one count. Its antigen remains unknown. This receptor was taken from a boy aged 2 to 10 in good health and CMV-seronegative. The specimen was PBMCs. V and J are TRBV7-7 and TRBJ2-6; 11 bases agree with TRBD1. The chain's CDR3 is CASSSDGQGAAAGANVLTF. CDR3 bases: TGTGCCAGCAGCTCCGACGGACAGGGGGCCGCAGCGGGGGCCAACGTCCTGACTTTC.